These 9 T cell receptor beta chains originate from one sample sequenced in a study of spatial heterogeneity in lung cancer. Via MiXCR, TCRdb re-called the 5' RACE reads, giving one row per CDR3 protein. The sample contains roughly 8,000 distinct CDR3 sequences, roughly 8% of which appear only once. The time point: sample taken at primary tumor resection. The authors sequenced whole RNA from tumor, nontumor lung or frozen PBMC without sorting. The specimen comprised PBMCs, sampled at surgery. Receptors originate from a female donor with early-stage non-small cell lung cancer.

This clonotype is categorized as medium-sized. The gene calls are TRBV7-3 and TRBJ2-3; no reliable D call. The V end lost 2 bases, the J end lost 2 bases, and 14 bases lay between the germline ends. The germline gives CDR1 SGHTA, CDR2 FQGTGA. The CDR3 has 16 residues. Written as DNA, the CDR3 is TGTGCCAGCAGCTTAGGCCCCTTTGGGAACACAGATACGCAGTATTTT. Encoded protein: CASSLGPFGNTDTQYF.

V gene TRBV29-1 combines with J gene TRBJ1-2; D is undetermined. Trimming left V 4 bases short and J 2 bases short, with 8 bases between. CDR3 length: 12 amino acids. CDR1 and CDR2 from the germline V gene are SQVTM and ANQGSEA. The chain's CDR3 is CSVGTGNYGYTF. CDR3 nucleotide sequence: TGCAGCGTTGGGACGGGAAACTATGGCTACACCTTC.

This clonotype qualifies as medium-sized. This chain links TRBV7-2 with TRBJ1-1; D is unresolved. Germline values: CDR1 SGHTA, CDR2 FQGNSA. V was clipped by 4 bases and J by 4 bases, with 10 bases between them. This CDR3 contains 13 residues. The CDR3 region is CASSSSGVTEAFF. CDR3 DNA: TGTGCCAGCAGCTCGAGCGGGGTCACTGAAGCTTTCTTT. The variable domain in full, with the rest retrieved from reference TRBV7-2 and TRBJ1-1, is GAGVSQSPSNKVTEKGKDVELRCDPISGHTALYWYRQSLGQGLEFLIYFQGNSAPDKSGLPSDRFSAERTGGSVSTLTIQRTQQEDSAVYLCASSSSGVTEAFFGQGTRLTVV.

This clonotype was recorded many times. The chain combines TRBV12-3 or TRBV12-4 with TRBJ1-1; D uncertain. V was trimmed by 1 base and J by 2 bases, leaving 11 bases between them. This CDR3 has 15 residues. The CDR3 region is CASSLVRSANTEAFF. The CDR3 DNA reads TGTGCCAGCAGTTTAGTTCGGTCAGCTAACACTGAAGCTTTCTTT.

The gene calls are TRBV4-1 and TRBJ2-7, with 8 bases lining up with TRBD2. Unmatched junction bases numbered 7, after V lost 0 bases and J lost 3 bases. CDR1 MGHRA and CDR2 YSYEKL come from the germline V gene. This CDR3 is built from 16 residues. The CDR3 region has the DNA TGCGCCAGCAGCCAAGAATTGGGCGGGGGGCACTACGAGCAGTACTTC. Translating it yields CASSQELGGGHYEQYF.

In this sample, this clonotype turned up many times. In DNA, the CDR3 is TGTGCCAGCTTCGATAGAGGGGACAGGACCTTGGAGGAACTGTTTTTT. Translation gives CASFDRGDRTLEELFF. The genes are TRBV28 and TRBJ1-4, with 8 nucleotides matching TRBD1. The CDR3 consists of 16 residues. Germline CDR1 and CDR2: MDHEN and SYDVKM. V lost 8 bases and J lost 12; bases outside the gene matches: 20.

This clonotype was picked up many times. This sequence joins TRBV15 and TRBJ2-2; perhaps TRBD1 as D (6 bases). V was cut by 4 bases and J by 3 bases, with 12 bases left in between. CDR1 and CDR2 (germline): LNHNV, YYDKDF (reference sequence). This CDR3 comprises 15 residues. This chain's CDR3 is CATSTGQRDTGELFF. CDR3 sequence (DNA): TGTGCCACCAGCACTGGACAGAGAGACACCGGGGAGCTGTTTTTT.

This clonotype has ten or more counts. This chain links TRBV7-3 with TRBJ2-1; tentatively, D is TRBD1 (5 bases). Trimming pared 2 bases from V and 8 bases from J, leaving 13 bases between. The germline gives CDR1 SGHTA, CDR2 FQGTGA. The CDR3 runs to 14 residues. The CDR3 bases are TGTGCCAGCAGCTTAGGTGCAGGGAACTATGAGCAGTTCTTC. The encoded protein is CASSLGAGNYEQFF.

The rearrangement joins TRBV29-1 to TRBJ1-1; the D is unclear. The V and J ends lost 4 bases and 0 bases respectively, with 9 bases between them. The CDR3 spans 13 residues. Germline V lookup: CDR1 SQVTM, CDR2 ANQGSEA. For the CDR3, the DNA is TGCAGCGTTGTGGGCAGTCTGAACACTGAAGCTTTCTTT. Protein product: CSVVGSLNTEAFF.